A single sample gave rise to the 11 T cell receptor beta chains below, sequenced in a study of a mutant IDH1 vaccine in newly diagnosed glioma. Time point noted: week 11, during vaccination. The investigators gave 300 ug of mutant IDH1 20-mer peptide in each vaccine dose, together with topical imiquimod. These receptors are not linked to any known antigen. Sequenced by immunoSEQ multiplex PCR; TCRdb stores in-frame clones only, minus some. The table includes around 62,000 clones, approximately 91% detected once. The sequences come from PBMCs, collected from a glioma patient whose treatment included an IDH1 peptide vaccine. The source of these receptors is a man aged 40-49 years with glioma.

The chain links TRBV29-1 to TRBJ2-6; D unresolved. The CDR3 is 13 residues long. The germline V and J ends were trimmed by 4 bases and 2 bases, with 6 bases remaining between them. Germline V lookup: CDR1 SQVTM, CDR2 ANQGSEA. The chain's CDR3 is CSVAGTGANVLTF. The CDR3 nucleotides are TGCAGCGTTGCTGGGACTGGGGCCAACGTCCTGACTTTC.

This chain connects TRBV4-1 to TRBJ1-2, with 7 bases matching TRBD1. The V gene end was trimmed by 0 bases and the J gene end by 4 bases; junction bases not matched to a gene: 8. Germline assignment: CDR1 MGHRA and CDR2 YSYEKL. CDR3 length equals 16 residues. CDR3 in amino acids: CASSQDEGAGIYGYTF. The CDR3 DNA reads as TGCGCCAGCAGCCAAGATGAGGGGGCCGGAATCTATGGCTACACCTTC.

The chain employs TRBV19 and TRBJ2-7; D is uncertain. This CDR3 contains 13 residues. Germline CDR1 and CDR2: LNHDA and SQIVND (reference sequence). Trimming took off 3 bases at V and 3 bases at J, with 9 bases between the two ends. CDR3 sequence reads: CASSISLHYEQYF. CDR3 nucleotides: TGTGCCAGTAGTATCAGTCTCCACTACGAGCAGTACTTC.

This rearrangement joins TRBV5-1 to TRBJ2-5; D not resolved. Germline V lookup: CDR1 SGHRS, CDR2 YFSETQ. V dropped 3 bases and J dropped 5 bases, with 11 bases sitting between them. The CDR3 is 13 residues long. CDR3 region: CASSWTADETQYF. The CDR3 nucleotides are TGCGCCAGCAGCTGGACGGCCGATGAGACCCAGTACTTC.

This chain connects TRBV7-2 to TRBJ1-2, with D unresolved. The V end lost 3 bases, the J end lost 3 bases, and 14 bases lay between the germline ends. The germline CDR1 and CDR2 sequences are SGHTA and FQGNSA. The CDR3 length is 15 residues. CDR3 nucleotides: TGTGCCAGCAGCTTCGATTCAGCCTTACACTATGGCTACACCTTC. Translating gives CASSFDSALHYGYTF. The full variable domain, completed using reference TRBV7-2 and TRBJ1-2, is GAGVSQSPSNKVTEKGKDVELRCDPISGHTALYWYRQSLGQGLEFLIYFQGNSAPDKSGLPSDRFSAERTGGSVSTLTIQRTQQEDSAVYLCASSFDSALHYGYTFGSGTRLTVV.

The genes are TRBV10-3 and TRBJ2-5; 7 positions match TRBD2. Trimming took 6 bases from V and 4 from J; bases not matched to a gene: 8. The CDR3 has 14 amino acids. Germline V gene sequence: CDR1 ENHRY, CDR2 SYGVKD. In DNA form, the CDR3 reads TGTGCCATCAGCCGGGACTACACCCCAGAGACCCAGTACTTC. Protein: CAISRDYTPETQYF.

The chain carries TRBV4-1 and TRBJ2-7, with D perhaps being TRBD1 or TRBD2 (5 bases each). Germline CDR1 reads MGHRA; CDR2 reads YSYEKL. The CDR3 runs to 18 residues. The V gene lost 0 bases and the J gene lost 1 base, with 19 bases spanning the gap. CDR3 amino acids: CASSQDLSLGPKSYEQYF. CDR3 in DNA: TGCGCCAGCAGCCAAGATCTTAGCTTGGGACCTAAATCCTACGAGCAGTACTTC.

This chain joins TRBV6-5 and TRBJ2-5, with D uncertain. Germline V gene lookup returns CDR1 MNHEY and CDR2 SVGAGI. V gave up 6 bases and J gave up 3 bases, with 11 bases separating them. The CDR3 is made up of 13 amino acids. The DNA of the CDR3 is TGTGCCAGCAGCAGAAGTTACGAAGAGACCCAGTACTTC. Its protein is CASSRSYEETQYF.

V usage is TRBV4-1 and J usage is TRBJ1-3; a weak D match, TRBD1 (5 bases). The CDR3 has 17 amino acids. Looked up from germline, CDR1 is MGHRA and CDR2 is YSYEKL. The V end was cut by 0 bases, the J end by 2 bases, with 14 bases between. The CDR3 region is CASSQEGRAQAGNTIYF. CDR3 nucleotide sequence: TGCGCCAGCAGCCAAGAAGGCAGGGCCCAAGCTGGAAACACCATATATTTT.

The gene calls are TRBV28 and TRBJ1-2; no clear D. The CDR3 loop spans 14 amino acids. Trimming removed 2 bases at V and 4 bases at J, with 11 bases between. Germline lookup yields CDR1 MDHEN and CDR2 SYDVKM. The CDR3 here is CASSLSPQLYGYTF. The DNA for the CDR3 is TGTGCCAGCAGTTTAAGTCCCCAGCTCTATGGCTACACCTTC.

The chain carries TRBV6-5 and TRBJ2-1; 7 positions agree with TRBD1. The V gene end was trimmed by 6 bases and the J gene end by 0 bases; junction bases not matched to a gene: 5. CDR3 length: 15 residues. Germline V gene data show CDR1 as MNHEY and CDR2 as SVGAGI. The CDR3 loop reads CASSQTGSSYNEQFF. The CDR3 DNA sequence: TGTGCCAGCAGCCAGACAGGGAGCTCCTACAATGAGCAGTTCTTC.